The T cell receptor (beta chain) described here comes from a study of cytomegalovirus exposure and HLA in healthy donors (dated by TCRdb to 2015 to 2018). Describing the broader study: According to an earlier analysis of around 600 of the donors, about 179 million T cells yielded 117 million unique TCR beta sequences and around 300 Gb of sequence data. In addition to the first cohort of 666 subjects, a separate validation cohort of 130 or so different subjects was used. Across around 400 genotyped donors of the cohort, an average of roughly 230,000 unique TCR beta nucleotide sequences per donor were sequenced, and roughly 18% of those sequences were non-productive. Roughly five DR-DQ haplotypes were treated as single units for association and clustering because of strong linkage in the cohort. An earlier analysis of around 580 of the donors used high-throughput TCR beta sequencing to judge whether each TCR beta V gene segment behaved as functional or pseudogenic. Every discovery cohort repertoire had been produced on one sequencing platform. Of the approximately 400 genotyped donors, around 81% fell in the genetic ancestry cluster associated with self-reported Caucasian donors. Typing coverage differed by locus: A, B, C, DRB1 and DQB1 were typed in roughly 620-630 donors, DQA1 in 500 to 550, DPA1 in around 600, and DPB1 in approximately 450. Rather than drawing on any new phenotypic data, the later analysis identified candidate immune exposures from TCR beta sequences and the way those sequences occurred across donors. The study was designed to test whether signatures of past pathogen exposure could be identified by cataloging public T cell receptors. In a later genetic analysis, genome-wide SNP genotypes for about three fifths of the roughly 670 donors were used, and that subset was treated as a discovery cohort. Alongside the repertoire data, information on donor age, sex, ethnicity and CMV serostatus was compiled. Class I and class II HLA loci were covered by the typing at four-digit resolution. A later analysis re-examined previously published TCR beta repertoires from just over 650 donors and added high-resolution HLA genotyping to investigate patterns of TCR occurrence. To predict cytomegalovirus infection status, the study combined high-throughput TCR immunosequencing, statistical association of individual TCRs with disease status, and machine learning. The study used immunosequencing to profile the T cell repertoires of approximately 690 subjects and linked those repertoires to cytomegalovirus serostatus. An early release covering about 600 HLA-typed donors comprised roughly 300 gigabases of sequencing data and around 85 million unique TCR sequences.

Notes on this clone: The antigen it binds to is not known. It has no much larger one-base neighbor in the sample; base qualities were not kept.

Library construction relied on the immunoSEQ multiplex PCR assay. The multiplex PCR relied on a mix of 60 forward primers for TCR Vbeta segments and 13 reverse primers for TCR Jbeta segments. The CDR3 region of rearranged TCR beta genes was amplified from genomic DNA by a multiplex PCR assay. The Illumina HiSeq System was used to sequence the amplified TCR beta libraries as 87-base-pair reads. The authors processed their data as follows. A later analysis counted about 80 million unique TCR beta chains across the roughly 700 repertoires, and roughly 9.9 million of these chains were shared by at least two donors. Raw reads were error-corrected and collapsed into unique sequences by a nearest-neighbor algorithm in which closely related sequences were merged to remove PCR and sequencing errors. V, D and J gene segments were assigned by aligning CDR3 sequences to IMGT reference sequences. For a sequence to be retained, a match of at least six nucleotides was required to both a V gene segment and a J gene segment. A rearrangement counted as productive if the CDR3 had no stop codons and remained in frame with V and J, and every other rearrangement counted as non-productive. CDR3 was defined according to IMGT convention as the region running from the second conserved V-encoded cysteine to the conserved J-encoded phenylalanine. The earlier analysis of 587 of the donors excluded sequences that lacked an unambiguous match to a single V gene segment. An earlier analysis of fewer than 750 of the donors classified V segments as functional when productive rearrangements were above 56.7% and as segregating when the standard deviation between donors was above 5%. A statistical classification framework was developed to diagnose cytomegalovirus status using the catalog of TCR beta chain sequences. A later analysis assigned V and J genes by comparing TCR nucleotide sequences with IMGT/GENE-DB human TR gene sequences. A later analysis assigned CDR3 sequences and most-parsimonious VDJ recombination scenarios with the TCRdist pipeline. In a later analysis, every TCR beta chain was defined by the combination of its CDR3 amino acid sequence and its V-gene family, and reads without a unique V-gene family were dropped. To address suspected cross-contamination and a sequencing artifact, a later analysis removed 450 to 700 highly shared, low-generation-probability nucleotide sequences. In a later analysis, a clonal expansion index for each public chain was calculated from normalized within-repertoire ranks of inferred template counts. In a later analysis, generation probabilities were computed using a VDJ recombination model fitted to out-of-frame rearrangements, and the results were checked against IGoR. Hypergeometric tests were used in a later analysis to score TCR-TCR, TCR-HLA and TCR-CMV co-occurrence, with a repertoire-size bias correction applied to the TCR pairs. A later analysis estimated false discovery rates by permuting HLA or CMV assignments 20 times. In a later analysis, co-occurring TCRs were grouped using DBSCAN, and TCRdist sequence similarity was added for clustering within HLA-allele-positive subsets. Co-occurrence clustering excluded repertoires with fewer than 30,000 or more than 120,000 public chains, plus five with anomalous nucleotide sharing. Sourced from immuneACCESS, this table was stored by TCRdb with only in-frame sequences that have V and J called. A share of the clones is absent; for the studies checked, an unresolved V gene accounts for under half, and the remainder has no known explanation. From that table come the V and J calls and clone size; the DNA was used to work out D and trimming. The sample table records more than 150,000 clones; about four fifths of these occur just once. Approximately 1.5% of the sample belongs to the ten largest clones.

The cohort comprised some 730 healthy bone marrow donors. Cohort members were all nominally healthy when sampled, although unrecorded immune exposures were likely present. The donor tested CMV seropositive and was one of the 289 seropositive cohort members. A peripheral blood sample was provided by each donor, and peripheral blood mononuclear cells were used for TCR beta sequencing. The Qiagen DNeasy Blood Extraction Kit was used to extract genomic DNA from the blood cell samples. From a lookup of the germline V gene, CDR1 and CDR2 are SQVTM and ANQGSEA. Ends trimmed: V by 7 bases, J by 6 bases; bases unmatched to a gene: 3. The CDR3 sequence holds 11 residues, the cysteine and phenylalanine included. Only the CDR3 DNA is retained, 33 bases long and in frame from the first base. What the authors observed across the whole study: Across donors, most TCR sequences were observed very rarely, whereas some public TCRs were present in many individuals. The classifier was reported to diagnose cytomegalovirus status with high specificity and sensitivity in both the original and validation cohorts. Because the 87-base-pair reads could not distinguish some IMGT-functional V segments, including TRBV6-2 and TRBV6-3, those segments were excluded. Correlated functional status among segregating V segments might reflect linkage disequilibrium, but an unknown experimental factor could not be ruled out. The study gave a list of under 200 TCR beta chains associated with cytomegalovirus. Because counts were too low, seventeen rarely observed V segments, including chromosome 9 orphons, were excluded from the earlier analysis of 587 of the donors. The presence/absence analyses assumed that sequencing depth was roughly uniform across donors, and that assumption may not be true. HLA typing was unavailable for some donors at each locus, so association tests used only the typed subset. Immune exposure information for the cohort was limited to CMV serostatus. The authors suggested that the approach could potentially be extended to other disease states and immunological phenotypes. A later genetic analysis associated a missense DCLRE1C variant with V-gene and J-gene trimming of TCR beta chains, and an independent cohort replicated the association. The cohort was sequenced for TCR beta chains only, and without alpha or paired-chain data the features that could be detected were limited. In vitro tests confirmed that a few of the cytomegalovirus-associated TCR beta chains recognize cytomegalovirus antigens. According to a later genetic analysis, donors in an Asian-associated ancestry cluster had fewer N-insertions in productive TCRs than the approximately 650-donor mean. A further reported finding was that TCR beta sequences accurately predicted the HLA-A and HLA-B alleles for most subjects in the first cohort. An earlier analysis of 587 of the donors showed that most TCR beta V segments appeared in productive rearrangements either about 90% or about 30% of the time, which broadly matched IMGT annotations. In a later analysis, the rate of TCR association differed among HLA loci, with DRB1 alleles having the most associated TCRs and HLA-C alleles having the fewest. Assigning TCR associations to individual alleles was difficult when HLA alleles, especially DR and DQ, strongly co-occurred. At a false discovery rate of 0.05, a later analysis linked approximately 18,000 TCR beta sequences to specific HLA alleles. Compared with equally common non-associated chains, HLA-associated TCR beta chains in a later analysis were more clonally expanded and had lower generation probabilities. The sequencing pipeline was judged likely to have produced a cluster of highly shared sequence variants as a technical artifact. In a later analysis, several top co-occurrence clusters were reported to appear linked to parvovirus B19, influenza, CMV and Epstein-Barr virus. In a later analysis, most CMV-associated TCR beta chains were found to appear HLA-restricted, with HLA associations seemingly driven largely by CMV exposure.

Input material: PBMCs. The chain employs TRBV29-1 and TRBJ2-7, and 10 junctional nucleotides match TRBD1. The sequence derives from a girl aged 10-17 years in good health and CMV-seropositive. The sequenced DNA is TGCAGCGGACAGGGGGCGGGCGAGCAGTACTTC. The resulting protein is CSGQGAGEQYF.